This T cell receptor beta chain came from a study of CD8 T cells in ankylosing spondylitis. This CDR3 comprises 15 residues. Trimming left V 6 bases short and J 4 bases short, with 18 bases between. TCRdb used MiXCR to reprocess the 5' RACE reads, holding one entry per CDR3 protein. Among about 160,000 distinct CDR3 sequences, approximately 9.9% were seen once, and the ten largest hold around 15%. This clonotype occurred a few times. This TCR came from a female donor with ankylosing spondylitis or in good health (not recorded which). This chain uses TRBV12-3 or TRBV12-4 with TRBJ1-2, with D perhaps matching TRBD1 (5 bases). Input material: blood, either unsorted or a sorted T cell fraction (not recorded which). Written as DNA, the CDR3 is TGTGCCAGCAGCTCTAACCCGACAGCGAGCTATGGCTACACCTTC. It yields the protein CASSSNPTASYGYTF.